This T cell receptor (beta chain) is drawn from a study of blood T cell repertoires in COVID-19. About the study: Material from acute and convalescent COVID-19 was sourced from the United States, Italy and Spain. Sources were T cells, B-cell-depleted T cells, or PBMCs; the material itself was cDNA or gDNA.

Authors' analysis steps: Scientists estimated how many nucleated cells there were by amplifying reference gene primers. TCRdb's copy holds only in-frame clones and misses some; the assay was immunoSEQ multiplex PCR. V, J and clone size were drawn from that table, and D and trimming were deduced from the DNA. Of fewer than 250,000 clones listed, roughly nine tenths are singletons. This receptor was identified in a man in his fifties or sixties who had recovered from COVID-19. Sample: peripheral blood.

The CDR3 here is CASSEARSSSSYEQYF. In DNA, the CDR3 is TGTGCCAGCAGTGAAGCGCGGAGTTCCAGCTCCTACGAGCAGTACTTC. This rearrangement joins TRBV2 to TRBJ2-7; D is unresolved. Per the germline V gene, CDR1 is SNHLY and CDR2 is FYNNEI. The CDR3 totals 16 residues. Trimming removed 0 bases from V and 0 bases from J, with 12 bases in between.